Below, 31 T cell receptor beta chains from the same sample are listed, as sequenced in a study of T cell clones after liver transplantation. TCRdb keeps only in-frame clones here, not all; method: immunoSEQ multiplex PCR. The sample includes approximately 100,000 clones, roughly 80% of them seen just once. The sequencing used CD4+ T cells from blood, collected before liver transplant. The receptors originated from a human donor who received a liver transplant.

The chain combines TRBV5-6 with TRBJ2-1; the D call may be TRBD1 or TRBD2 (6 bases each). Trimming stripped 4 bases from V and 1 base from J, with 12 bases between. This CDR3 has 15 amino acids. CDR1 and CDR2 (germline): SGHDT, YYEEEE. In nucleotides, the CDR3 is TGTGCCAGCAGCGTGAGGGGGGTATCCTACAATGAGCAGTTCTTC. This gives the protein CASSVRGVSYNEQFF.

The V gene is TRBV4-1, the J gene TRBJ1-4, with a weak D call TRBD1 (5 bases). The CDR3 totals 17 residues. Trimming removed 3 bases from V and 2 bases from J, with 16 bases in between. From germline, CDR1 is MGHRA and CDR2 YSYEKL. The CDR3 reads CASSQPGRGGTNEKLFF. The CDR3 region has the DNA TGCGCCAGCAGCCAGCCCGGGCGGGGCGGGACTAATGAAAAACTGTTTTTT.

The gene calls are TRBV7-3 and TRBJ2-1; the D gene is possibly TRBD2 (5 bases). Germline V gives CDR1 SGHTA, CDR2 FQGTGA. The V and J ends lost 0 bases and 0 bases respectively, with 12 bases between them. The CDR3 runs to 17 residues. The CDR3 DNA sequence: TGTGCCAGCAGCTTAACGCCGACGGGATACTCCTACAATGAGCAGTTCTTC. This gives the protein CASSLTPTGYSYNEQFF. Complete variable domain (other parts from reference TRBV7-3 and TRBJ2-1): GAGVSQTPSNKVTEKGKYVELRCDPISGHTALYWYRQSLGQGPEFLIYFQGTGAADDSGLPNDRFFAVRPEGSVSTLKIQRTERGDSAVYLCASSLTPTGYSYNEQFFGPGTRLTVL.

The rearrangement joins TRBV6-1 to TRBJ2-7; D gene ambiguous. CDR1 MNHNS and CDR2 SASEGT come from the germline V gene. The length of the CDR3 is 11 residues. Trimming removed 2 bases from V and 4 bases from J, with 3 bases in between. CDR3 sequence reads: CASSEMYEQYF. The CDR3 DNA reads TGTGCCAGCAGTGAAATGTACGAGCAGTACTTC.

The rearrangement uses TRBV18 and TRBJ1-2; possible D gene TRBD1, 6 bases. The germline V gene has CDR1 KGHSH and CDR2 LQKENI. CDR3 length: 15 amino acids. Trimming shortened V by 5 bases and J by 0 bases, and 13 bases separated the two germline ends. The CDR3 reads CASSSDRIANYGYTF. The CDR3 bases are TGTGCCAGCTCATCCGACAGGATCGCTAACTATGGCTACACCTTC.

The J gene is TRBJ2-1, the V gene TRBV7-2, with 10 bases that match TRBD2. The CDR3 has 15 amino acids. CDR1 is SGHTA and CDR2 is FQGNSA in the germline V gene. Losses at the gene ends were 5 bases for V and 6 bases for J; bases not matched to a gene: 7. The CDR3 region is CASSVPTSGSNEQFF. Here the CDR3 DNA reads TGTGCCAGCAGCGTCCCGACTAGCGGGTCCAATGAGCAGTTCTTC.

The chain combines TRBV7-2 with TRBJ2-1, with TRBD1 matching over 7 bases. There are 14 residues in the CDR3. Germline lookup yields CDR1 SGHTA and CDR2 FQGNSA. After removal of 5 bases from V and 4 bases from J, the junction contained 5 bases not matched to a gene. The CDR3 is CASSARQGYNEQFF. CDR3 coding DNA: TGTGCCAGCAGCGCTCGACAGGGATACAATGAGCAGTTCTTC.

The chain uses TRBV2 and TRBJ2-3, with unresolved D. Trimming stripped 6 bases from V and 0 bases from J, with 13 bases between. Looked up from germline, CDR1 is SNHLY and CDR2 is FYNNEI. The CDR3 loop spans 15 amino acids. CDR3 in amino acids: CASSSNYGSTDTQYF. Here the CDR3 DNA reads TGTGCCAGCAGCTCAAACTACGGGAGCACAGATACGCAGTATTTT.

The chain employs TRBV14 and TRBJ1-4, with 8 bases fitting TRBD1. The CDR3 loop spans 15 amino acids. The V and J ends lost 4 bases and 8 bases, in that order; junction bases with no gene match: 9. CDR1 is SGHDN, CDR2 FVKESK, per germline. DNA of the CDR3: TGTGCCAGCAGCCCCTGGGACAGGTCTAGAGAAAAACTGTTTTTT. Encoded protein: CASSPWDRSREKLFF.

CDR3 loop: CASSPTSSGVKNIQYF. Written as DNA, the CDR3 is TGTGCCAGCAGCCCCACTTCATCGGGGGTCAAAAACATTCAGTACTTC. The chain carries TRBV7-8 and TRBJ2-4; TRBD2 is a possible D gene (6 bases). The CDR3 runs 16 residues. V was trimmed by 5 bases and J by 3 bases, leaving 17 bases between them. Germline V CDR1 and CDR2: SGHVS, FQNEAQ.

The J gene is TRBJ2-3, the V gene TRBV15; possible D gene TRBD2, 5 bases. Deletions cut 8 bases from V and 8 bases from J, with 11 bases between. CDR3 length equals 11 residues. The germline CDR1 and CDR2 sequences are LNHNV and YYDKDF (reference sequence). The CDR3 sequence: CATGGGSTQYF. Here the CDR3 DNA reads TGTGCCACCGGTGGAGGCTCTACGCAGTATTTT.

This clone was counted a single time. CDR3 residues: CASSLGVSGRVAGELFF. CDR3 DNA: TGTGCCAGCAGCTTAGGAGTTAGCGGGAGAGTTGCCGGGGAGCTGTTTTTT. V is TRBV5-4 and J is TRBJ2-2, with 9 bases that match TRBD2. The germline V gene encodes CDR1 SGHNT and CDR2 YYREEE (reference sequence). This CDR3 has 17 residues. Trimming took 2 bases from V and 6 from J; bases not matched to a gene: 11.

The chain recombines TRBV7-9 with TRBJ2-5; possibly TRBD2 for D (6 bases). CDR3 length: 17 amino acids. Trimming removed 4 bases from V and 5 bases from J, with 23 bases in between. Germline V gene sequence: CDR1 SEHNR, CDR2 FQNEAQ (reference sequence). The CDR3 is CASSYTSGRRGLETQYF. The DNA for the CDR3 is TGTGCCAGCAGCTACACTTCTGGGCGACGGGGGTTGGAGACCCAGTACTTC. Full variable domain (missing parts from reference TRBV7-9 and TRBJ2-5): DTGVSQNPRHKITKRGQNVTFRCDPISEHNRLYWYRQTLGQGPEFLTYFQNEAQLEKSRLLSDRFSAERPKGSFSTLEIQRTEQGDSAMYLCASSYTSGRRGLETQYFGPGTRLLVL.

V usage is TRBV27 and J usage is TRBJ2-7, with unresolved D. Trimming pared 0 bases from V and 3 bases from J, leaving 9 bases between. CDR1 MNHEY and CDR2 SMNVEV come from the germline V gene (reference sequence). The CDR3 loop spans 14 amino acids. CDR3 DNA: TGTGCCAGCAGTTTATCAGGGCGGAACTACGAGCAGTACTTC. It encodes CASSLSGRNYEQYF.

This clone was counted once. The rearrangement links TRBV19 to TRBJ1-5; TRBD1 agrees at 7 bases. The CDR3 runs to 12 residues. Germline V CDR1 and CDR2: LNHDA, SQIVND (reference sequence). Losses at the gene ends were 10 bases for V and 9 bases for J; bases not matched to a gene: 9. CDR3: CATTGARGPQHF. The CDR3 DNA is TGTGCCACTACAGGGGCGAGGGGGCCCCAGCATTTT.

The CDR3 region has the DNA TGTGCCAGCAGCAATGGCAGAAACACCATATATTTT. Translated: CASSNGRNTIYF. The chain carries TRBV21-1 and TRBJ1-3; TRBD1 is the table's D call and was not checked against the DNA. TRBV21-1 is a known pseudogene. There are 12 residues in the CDR3.

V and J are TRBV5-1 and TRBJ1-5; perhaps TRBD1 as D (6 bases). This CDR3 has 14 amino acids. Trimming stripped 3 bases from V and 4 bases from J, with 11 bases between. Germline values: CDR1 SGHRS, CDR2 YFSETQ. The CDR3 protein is CASSSGTNNQPQHF. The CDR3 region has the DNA TGCGCCAGCAGCTCCGGGACAAATAATCAGCCCCAGCATTTT.

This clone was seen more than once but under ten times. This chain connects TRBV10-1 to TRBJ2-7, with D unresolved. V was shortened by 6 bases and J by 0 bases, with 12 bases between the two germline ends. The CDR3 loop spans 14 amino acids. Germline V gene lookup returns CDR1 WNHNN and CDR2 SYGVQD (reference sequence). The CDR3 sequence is CASSGSSNSYEQYF. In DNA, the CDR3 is TGCGCCAGCAGCGGGTCCTCAAACTCCTACGAGCAGTACTTC.

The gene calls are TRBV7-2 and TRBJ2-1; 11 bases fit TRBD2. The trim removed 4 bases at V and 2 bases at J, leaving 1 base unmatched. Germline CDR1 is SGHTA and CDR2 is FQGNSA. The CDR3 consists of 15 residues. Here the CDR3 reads CASSSGLAAYNEQFF. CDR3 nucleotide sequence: TGTGCCAGCAGCTCGGGACTAGCGGCCTACAATGAGCAGTTCTTC.

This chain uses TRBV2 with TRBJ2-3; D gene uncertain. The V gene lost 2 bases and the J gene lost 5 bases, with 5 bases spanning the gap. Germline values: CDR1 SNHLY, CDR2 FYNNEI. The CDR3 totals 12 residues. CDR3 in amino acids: CASSEQQDTQYF. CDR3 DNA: TGTGCCAGCAGTGAACAGCAAGATACGCAGTATTTT.

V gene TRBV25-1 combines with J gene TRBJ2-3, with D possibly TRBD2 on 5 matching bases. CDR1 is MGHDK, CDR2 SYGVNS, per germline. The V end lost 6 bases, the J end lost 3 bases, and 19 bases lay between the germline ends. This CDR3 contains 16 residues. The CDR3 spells CASSDPSGGDTDTQYF. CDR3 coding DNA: TGTGCCAGCAGCGATCCCAGCGGCGGCGATACAGATACGCAGTATTTT. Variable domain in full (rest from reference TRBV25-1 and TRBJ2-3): EADIYQTPRYLVIGTGKKITLECSQTMGHDKMYWYQQDPGMELHLIHYSYGVNSTEKGDLSSESTVSRIRTEHFPLTLESARPSHTSQYLCASSDPSGGDTDTQYFGPGTRLTVL.

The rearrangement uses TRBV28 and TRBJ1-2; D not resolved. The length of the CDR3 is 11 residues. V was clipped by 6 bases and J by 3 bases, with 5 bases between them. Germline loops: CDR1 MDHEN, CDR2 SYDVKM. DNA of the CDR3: TGTGCCAGCAGAGCTCACTATGGCTACACCTTC. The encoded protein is CASRAHYGYTF.

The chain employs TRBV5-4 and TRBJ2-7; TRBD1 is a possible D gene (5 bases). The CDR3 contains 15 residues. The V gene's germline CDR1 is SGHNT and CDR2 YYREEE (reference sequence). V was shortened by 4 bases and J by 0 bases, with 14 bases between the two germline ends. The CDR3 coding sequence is TGTGCCAGCAGCATGGACATTTCTAGCTCCTACGAGCAGTACTTC. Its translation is CASSMDISSSYEQYF.

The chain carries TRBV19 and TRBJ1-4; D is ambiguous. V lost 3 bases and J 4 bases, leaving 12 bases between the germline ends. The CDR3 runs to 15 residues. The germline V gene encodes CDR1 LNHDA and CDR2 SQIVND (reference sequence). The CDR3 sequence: CASSMAGRINEKLFF. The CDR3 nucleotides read TGTGCCAGTAGTATGGCCGGCAGGATTAATGAAAAACTGTTTTTT.

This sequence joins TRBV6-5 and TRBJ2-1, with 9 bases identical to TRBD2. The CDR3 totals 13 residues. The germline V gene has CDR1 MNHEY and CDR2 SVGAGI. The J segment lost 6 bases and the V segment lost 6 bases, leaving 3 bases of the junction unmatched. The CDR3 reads CASRLAGPNEQFF. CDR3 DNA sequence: TGTGCCAGCAGACTAGCGGGCCCCAATGAGCAGTTCTTC.

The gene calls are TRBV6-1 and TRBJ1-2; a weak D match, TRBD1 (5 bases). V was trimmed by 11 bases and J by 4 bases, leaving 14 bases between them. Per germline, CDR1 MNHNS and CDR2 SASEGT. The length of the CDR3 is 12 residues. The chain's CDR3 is CACWGDLYGYTF. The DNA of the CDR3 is TGTGCCTGCTGGGGGGACCTCTATGGCTACACCTTC.

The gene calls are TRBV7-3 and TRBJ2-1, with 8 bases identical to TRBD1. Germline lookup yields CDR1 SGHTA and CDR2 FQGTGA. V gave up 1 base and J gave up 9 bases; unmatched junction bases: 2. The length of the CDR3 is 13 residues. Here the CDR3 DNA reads TGTGCCAGCAGCTTAATTACAGGGGGTGAGCAGTTCTTC. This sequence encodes CASSLITGGEQFF.

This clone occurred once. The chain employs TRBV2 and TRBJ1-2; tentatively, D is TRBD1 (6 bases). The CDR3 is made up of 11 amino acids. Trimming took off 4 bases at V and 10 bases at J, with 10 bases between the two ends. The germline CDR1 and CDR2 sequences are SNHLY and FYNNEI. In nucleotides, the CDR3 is TGTGCCAGCAGTGCAAACAGGGCCTACACCTTC. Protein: CASSANRAYTF.

CDR3 in amino acids: CASSVGQVGNTIYF. The CDR3 region has the DNA TGTGCCAGCAGCGTAGGTCAGGTCGGAAACACCATATATTTT. This chain uses TRBV9 with TRBJ1-3; unclear D gene. From germline, CDR1 is SGDLS and CDR2 YYNGEE. The V and J ends lost 0 bases and 4 bases respectively, with 8 bases between them. CDR3 length: 14 amino acids.

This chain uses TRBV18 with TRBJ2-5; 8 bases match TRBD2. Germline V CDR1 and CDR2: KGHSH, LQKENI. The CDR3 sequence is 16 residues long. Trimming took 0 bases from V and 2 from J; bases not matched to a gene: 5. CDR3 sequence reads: CASSPPGLGTQETQYF. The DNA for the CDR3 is TGTGCCAGCTCACCACCGGGACTAGGGACACAAGAGACCCAGTACTTC.

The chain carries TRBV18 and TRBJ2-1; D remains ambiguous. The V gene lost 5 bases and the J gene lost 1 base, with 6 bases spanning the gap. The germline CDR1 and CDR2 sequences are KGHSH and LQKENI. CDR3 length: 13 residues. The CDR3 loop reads CASSARSYNEQFF. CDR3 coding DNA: TGTGCCAGCTCAGCACGGTCCTACAATGAGCAGTTCTTC. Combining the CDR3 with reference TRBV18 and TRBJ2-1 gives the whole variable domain NAGVMQNPRHLVRRRGQEARLRCSPMKGHSHVYWYRQLPEEGLKFMVYLQKENIIDESGMPKERFSAEFPKEGPSILRIQQVVRGDSAAYFCASSARSYNEQFFGPGTRLTVL.